Sequencing of this T cell receptor beta chain was carried out in a study of cytomegalovirus exposure and HLA in healthy donors. Study findings and constraints: Analysis was carried out at a later point, and it linked a missense DCLRE1C variant to TCR beta V- and J-gene trimming. Usually a TCR sequence was rare, but some public TCRs were found in many donors. Within a later analysis, the majority of CMV-associated TCR beta chains appeared HLA-restricted.

CDR1 is SGHDT and CDR2 is YYEEEE in the germline V gene. The length of the CDR3 is 12 residues. Trimming cost V 3 bases and J 8 bases, with 9 bases left between them. Comment on this clone: The antigen remains unidentified.

Amplification used 60 Vbeta primers and 13 Jbeta primers. Only in-frame clones appear in the TCRdb table, and some are missing; sequencing was by immunoSEQ multiplex PCR. The sample lists about 180,000 clones; around 77% were seen once. The sequenced sample was PBMCs. The receptor comes from a man in his 60s in good health and CMV-seronegative. The chain employs TRBV5-6 and TRBJ2-1, with D perhaps TRBD1 (5 bases). CDR3 in amino acids: CASSSSGYEQFF. The CDR3, as DNA: TGTGCCAGCAGCTCGTCAGGGTATGAGCAGTTCTTC.